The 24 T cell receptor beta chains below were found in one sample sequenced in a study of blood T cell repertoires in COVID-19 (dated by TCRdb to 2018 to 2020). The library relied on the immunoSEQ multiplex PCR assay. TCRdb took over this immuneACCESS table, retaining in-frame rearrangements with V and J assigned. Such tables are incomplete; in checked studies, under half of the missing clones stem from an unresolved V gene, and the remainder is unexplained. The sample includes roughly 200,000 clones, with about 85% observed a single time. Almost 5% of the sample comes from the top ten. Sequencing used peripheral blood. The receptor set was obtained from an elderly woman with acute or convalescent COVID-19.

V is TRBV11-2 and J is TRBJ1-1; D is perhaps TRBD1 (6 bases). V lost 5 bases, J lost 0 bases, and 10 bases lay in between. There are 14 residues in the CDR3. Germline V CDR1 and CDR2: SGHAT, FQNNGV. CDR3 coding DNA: TGTGCCAGCAGCCGGACAGTTTTGAACACTGAAGCTTTCTTT. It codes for CASSRTVLNTEAFF.

Written as DNA, the CDR3 is TGTGCCAGCAGCTTAGGTGGGGGCGCCGGCTATGGCTACACCTTC. Its protein is CASSLGGGAGYGYTF. The V call is TRBV7-2, the J call TRBJ1-2, with D perhaps TRBD1 (6 bases). The V end lost 1 base, the J end lost 4 bases, and 13 bases lay between the germline ends. The CDR3 totals 15 residues. In germline, CDR1 is SGHTA, CDR2 FQGNSA.

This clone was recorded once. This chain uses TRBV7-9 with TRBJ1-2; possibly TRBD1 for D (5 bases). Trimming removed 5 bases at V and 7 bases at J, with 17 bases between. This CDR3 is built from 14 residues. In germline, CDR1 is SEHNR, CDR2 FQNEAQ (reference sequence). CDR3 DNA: TGTGCCAGCAGCCTCGGGTTCTTAACAGGTGGCTACACCTTC. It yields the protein CASSLGFLTGGYTF. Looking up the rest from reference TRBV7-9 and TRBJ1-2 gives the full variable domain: DTGVSQNPRHKITKRGQNVTFRCDPISEHNRLYWYRQTLGQGPEFLTYFQNEAQLEKSRLLSDRFSAERPKGSFSTLEIQRTEQGDSAMYLCASSLGFLTGGYTFGSGTRLTVV.

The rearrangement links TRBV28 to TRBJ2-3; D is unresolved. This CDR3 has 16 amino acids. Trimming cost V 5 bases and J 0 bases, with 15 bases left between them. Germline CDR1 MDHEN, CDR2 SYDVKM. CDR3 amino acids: CASSTKRARSTDTQYF. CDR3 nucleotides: TGTGCCAGCAGTACCAAGCGCGCCCGAAGCACAGATACGCAGTATTTT.

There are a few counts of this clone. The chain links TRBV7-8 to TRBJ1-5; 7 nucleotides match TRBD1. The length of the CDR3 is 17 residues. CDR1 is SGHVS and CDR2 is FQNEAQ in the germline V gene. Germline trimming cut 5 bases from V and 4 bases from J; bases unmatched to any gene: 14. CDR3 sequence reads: CASSLQPPGQSNQPQHF. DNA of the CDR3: TGTGCCAGCAGCCTACAACCACCGGGACAGAGTAATCAGCCCCAGCATTTT.

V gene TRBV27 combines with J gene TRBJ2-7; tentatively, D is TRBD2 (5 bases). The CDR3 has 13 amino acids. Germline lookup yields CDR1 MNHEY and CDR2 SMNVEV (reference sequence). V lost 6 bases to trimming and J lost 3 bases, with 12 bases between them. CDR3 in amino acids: CASSPRRFYEQYF. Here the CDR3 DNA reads TGTGCCAGCAGCCCCCGGAGGTTCTACGAGCAGTACTTC.

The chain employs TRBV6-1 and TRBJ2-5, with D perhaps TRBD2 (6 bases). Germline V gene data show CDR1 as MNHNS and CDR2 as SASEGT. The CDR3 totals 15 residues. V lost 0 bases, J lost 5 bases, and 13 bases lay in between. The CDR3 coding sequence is TGTGCCAGCAGTGAAGCGATACTAGCAGGGGAGACCCAGTACTTC. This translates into CASSEAILAGETQYF.

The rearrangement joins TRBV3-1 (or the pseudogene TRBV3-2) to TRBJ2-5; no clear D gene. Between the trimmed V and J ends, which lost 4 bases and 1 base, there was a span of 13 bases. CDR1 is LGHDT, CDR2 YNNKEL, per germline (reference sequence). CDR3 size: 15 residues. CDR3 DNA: TGTGCCAGCAGCCCCTTCGGTACTATCCAAGAGACCCAGTACTTC. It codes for CASSPFGTIQETQYF.

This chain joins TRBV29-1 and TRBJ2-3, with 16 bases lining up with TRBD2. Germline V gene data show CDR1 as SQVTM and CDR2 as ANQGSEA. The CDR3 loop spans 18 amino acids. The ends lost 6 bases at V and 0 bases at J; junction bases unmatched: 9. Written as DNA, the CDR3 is TGCAGCGTAATGGGACTAGCGGGGGGGACTATTAGCACAGATACGCAGTATTTT. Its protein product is CSVMGLAGGTISTDTQYF.

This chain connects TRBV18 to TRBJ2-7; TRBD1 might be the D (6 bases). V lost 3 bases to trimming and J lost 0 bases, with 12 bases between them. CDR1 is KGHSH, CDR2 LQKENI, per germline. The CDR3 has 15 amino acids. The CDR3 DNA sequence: TGTGCCAGCTCACCTACCTTAGGGGGCTCCTACGAGCAGTACTTC. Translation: CASSPTLGGSYEQYF.

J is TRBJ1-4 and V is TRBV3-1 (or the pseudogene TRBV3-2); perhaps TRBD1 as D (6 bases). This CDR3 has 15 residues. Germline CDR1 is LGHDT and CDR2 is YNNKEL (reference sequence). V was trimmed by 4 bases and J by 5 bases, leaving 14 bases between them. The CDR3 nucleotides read TGTGCCAGCAGCCTATTCAGGACAGAGAATGAAAAACTGTTTTTT. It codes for CASSLFRTENEKLFF.

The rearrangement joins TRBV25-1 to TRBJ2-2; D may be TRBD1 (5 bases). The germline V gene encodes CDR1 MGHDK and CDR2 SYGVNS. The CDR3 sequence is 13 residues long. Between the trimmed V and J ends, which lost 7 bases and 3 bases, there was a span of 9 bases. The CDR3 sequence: CASKGFHTGELFF. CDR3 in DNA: TGTGCCAGCAAGGGGTTTCACACCGGGGAGCTGTTTTTT.

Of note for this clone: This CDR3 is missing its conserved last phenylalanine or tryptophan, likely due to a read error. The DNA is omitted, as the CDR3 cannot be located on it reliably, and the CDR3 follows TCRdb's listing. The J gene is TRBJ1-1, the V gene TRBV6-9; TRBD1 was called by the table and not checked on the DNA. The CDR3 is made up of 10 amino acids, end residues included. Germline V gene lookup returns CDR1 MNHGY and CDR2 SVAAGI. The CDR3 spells CASSQTGKGL.

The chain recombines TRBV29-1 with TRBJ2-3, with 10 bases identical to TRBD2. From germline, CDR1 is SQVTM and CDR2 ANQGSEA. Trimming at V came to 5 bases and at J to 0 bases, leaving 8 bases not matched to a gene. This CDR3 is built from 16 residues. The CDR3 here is CSVSPPTSGSTDTQYF. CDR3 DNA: TGCAGCGTTTCCCCCCCGACTAGCGGGAGCACAGATACGCAGTATTTT.

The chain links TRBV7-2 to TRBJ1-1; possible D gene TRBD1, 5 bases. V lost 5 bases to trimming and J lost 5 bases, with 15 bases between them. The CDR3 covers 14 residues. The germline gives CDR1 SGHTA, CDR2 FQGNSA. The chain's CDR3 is CASSESRARTEAFF. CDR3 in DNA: TGTGCCAGCAGCGAATCCAGGGCGCGGACTGAAGCTTTCTTT.

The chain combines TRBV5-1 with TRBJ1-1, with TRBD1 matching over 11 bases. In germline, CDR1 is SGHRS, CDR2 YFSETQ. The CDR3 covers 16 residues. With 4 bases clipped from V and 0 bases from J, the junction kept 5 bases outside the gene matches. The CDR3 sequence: CASSPDRGLVNTEAFF. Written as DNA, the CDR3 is TGCGCCAGCAGCCCGGACAGGGGGCTAGTGAACACTGAAGCTTTCTTT.

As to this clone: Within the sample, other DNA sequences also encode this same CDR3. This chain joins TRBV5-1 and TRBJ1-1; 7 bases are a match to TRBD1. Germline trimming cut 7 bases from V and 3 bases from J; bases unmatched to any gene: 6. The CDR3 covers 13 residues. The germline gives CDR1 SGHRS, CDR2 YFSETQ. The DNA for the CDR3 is TGCGCCAGCTCTTTACAGGGGTACACTGAAGCTTTCTTT. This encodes CASSLQGYTEAFF.

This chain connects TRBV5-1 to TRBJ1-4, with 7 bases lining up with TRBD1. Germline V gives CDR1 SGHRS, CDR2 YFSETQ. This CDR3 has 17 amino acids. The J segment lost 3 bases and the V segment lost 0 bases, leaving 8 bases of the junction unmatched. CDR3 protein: CASSLGQGGWANEKLFF. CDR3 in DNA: TGCGCCAGCAGCTTGGGACAGGGTGGCTGGGCTAATGAAAAACTGTTTTTT.

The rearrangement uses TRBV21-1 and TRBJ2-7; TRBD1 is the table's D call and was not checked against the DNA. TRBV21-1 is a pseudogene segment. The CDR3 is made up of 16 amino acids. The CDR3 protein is CASSKTRQGRTYEQYF. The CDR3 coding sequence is TGTGCCAGCAGCAAAACCCGGCAGGGAAGGACCTACGAGCAGTACTTC.

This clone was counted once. The CDR3 sequence: CASSPKSGQGAVGYTF. The CDR3 DNA reads as TGTGCCAGCTCACCTAAAAGCGGGCAGGGGGCAGTTGGCTACACCTTC. J is TRBJ1-2 and V is TRBV18, with 8 positions matching TRBD1. With 3 bases clipped from V and 7 bases from J, the junction kept 13 bases outside the gene matches. There are 16 residues in the CDR3. Per germline, CDR1 KGHSH and CDR2 LQKENI.

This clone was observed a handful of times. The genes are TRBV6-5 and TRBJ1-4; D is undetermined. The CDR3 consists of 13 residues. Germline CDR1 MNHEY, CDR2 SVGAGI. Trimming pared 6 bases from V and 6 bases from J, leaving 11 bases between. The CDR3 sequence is CASRENVDEKLFF. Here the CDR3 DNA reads TGTGCCAGCAGGGAGAACGTCGATGAAAAACTGTTTTTT.

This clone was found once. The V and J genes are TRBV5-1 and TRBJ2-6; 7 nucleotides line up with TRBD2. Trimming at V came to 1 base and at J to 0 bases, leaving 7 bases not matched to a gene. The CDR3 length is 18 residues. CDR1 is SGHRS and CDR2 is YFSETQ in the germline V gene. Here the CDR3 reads CASSLRQGGYSGANVLTF. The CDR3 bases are TGCGCCAGCAGCTTGAGGCAGGGAGGGTACTCTGGGGCCAACGTCCTGACTTTC. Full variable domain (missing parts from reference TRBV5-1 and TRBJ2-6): KAGVTQTPRYLIKTRGQQVTLSCSPISGHRSVSWYQQTPGQGLQFLFEYFSETQRNKGNFPGRFSGRQFSNSRSEMNVSTLELGDSALYLCASSLRQGGYSGANVLTFGAGSRLTVL.

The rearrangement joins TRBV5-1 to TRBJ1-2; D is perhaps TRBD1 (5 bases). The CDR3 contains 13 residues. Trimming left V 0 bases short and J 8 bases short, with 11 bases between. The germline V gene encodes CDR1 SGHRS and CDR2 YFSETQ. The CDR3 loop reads CASSLGQTLGYTF. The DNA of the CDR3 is TGCGCCAGCAGCTTGGGACAGACCCTAGGCTACACCTTC. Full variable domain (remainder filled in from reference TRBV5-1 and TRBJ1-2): KAGVTQTPRYLIKTRGQQVTLSCSPISGHRSVSWYQQTPGQGLQFLFEYFSETQRNKGNFPGRFSGRQFSNSRSEMNVSTLELGDSALYLCASSLGQTLGYTFGSGTRLTVV.

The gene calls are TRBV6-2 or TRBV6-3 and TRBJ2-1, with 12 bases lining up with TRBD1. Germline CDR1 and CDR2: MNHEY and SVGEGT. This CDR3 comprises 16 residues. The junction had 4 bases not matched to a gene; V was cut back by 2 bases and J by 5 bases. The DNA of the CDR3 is TGTGCCAGCAGTTACCCGGGACAGGGGGCCGACAATGAGCAGTTCTTC. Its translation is CASSYPGQGADNEQFF.